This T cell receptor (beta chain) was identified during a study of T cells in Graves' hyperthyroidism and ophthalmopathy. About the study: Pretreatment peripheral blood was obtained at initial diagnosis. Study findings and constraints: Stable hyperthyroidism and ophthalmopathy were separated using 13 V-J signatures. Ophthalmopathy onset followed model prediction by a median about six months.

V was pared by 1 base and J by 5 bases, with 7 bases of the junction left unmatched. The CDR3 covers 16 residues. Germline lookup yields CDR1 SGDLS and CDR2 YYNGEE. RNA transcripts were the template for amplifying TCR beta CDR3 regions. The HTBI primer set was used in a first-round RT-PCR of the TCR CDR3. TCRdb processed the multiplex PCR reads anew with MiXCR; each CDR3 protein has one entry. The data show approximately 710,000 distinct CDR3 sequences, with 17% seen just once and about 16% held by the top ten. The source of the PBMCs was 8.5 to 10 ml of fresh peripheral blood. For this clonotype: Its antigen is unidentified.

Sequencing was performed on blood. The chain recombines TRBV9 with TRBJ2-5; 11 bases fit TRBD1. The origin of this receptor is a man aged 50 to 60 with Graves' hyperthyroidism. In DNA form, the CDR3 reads TGTGCCAGCAGCGTAACGGACAGGGGGCAGGGGGAGACCCAGTACTTC. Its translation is CASSVTDRGQGETQYF.